The subject of this entry is one TCR beta chain. Its matching antigen is unknown. These data come from a study of cytomegalovirus exposure and HLA in healthy donors. Study-wide results and limits: A later analysis linked a missense DCLRE1C variant to TCR beta V- and J-gene trimming. An observed cluster of highly shared sequence variants was recorded as a likely sequencing artifact. In vitro data verified a few CMV-associated chains as specific for CMV antigens.

At sampling all donors were nominally healthy, likely with unrecorded immune exposures. The PCR had 60 Vbeta and 13 Jbeta primers. Generated by immunoSEQ multiplex PCR, the TCRdb table keeps only in-frame clones and is missing some. This table holds 180,000 or so clones, approximately 71% found once. The CDR3 runs 12 residues. V gave up 7 bases and J gave up 3 bases, with 10 bases separating them. Looked up from germline, CDR1 is MGHDK and CDR2 is SYGVNS. The receptor comes from a woman between 40 and 50 years old in good health and CMV-seropositive. This rearrangement joins TRBV25-1 to TRBJ2-7, with D possibly TRBD1 on 5 matching bases. Sequenced material: PBMCs. CDR3 DNA sequence: TGTGCCAGCACCGAAGGGGACTACGAGCAGTACTTC. Amino acid sequence: CASTEGDYEQYF.